This note documents a single T cell receptor beta chain sequence. This clone was counted only a few times. Its antigen target is currently unknown. There are no base qualities to consult, and no much larger clone falls within one base. The sample is drawn from a study of beta chain features in type 1 diabetes (dated 2018 in TCRdb). Study-wide context: Patients and healthy donors did not differ in mean age, gender distribution, total cell number or subset yield. Across all samples, almost 110 million sorted cells were examined, and cell number per subset correlated strongly with RNA yield. In the study, recently diagnosed type 1 diabetes patients and matched healthy donors were compared on the TCRB repertoires of their sorted circulating CD4+ T cell subsets. Whereas all 30 or so donors provided naive and central memory subsets, regulatory and stem cell-like memory subsets were isolated from just 8 patients and about 8 healthy donors.

What the work shows at the level of the full study, not this receptor alone: At VDJ recombination sites, type 1 diabetes patients had fewer insertions and more deleted nucleotides, which implies abnormalities in thymic rearrangement. Naive, central memory and regulatory TCRB repertoires appeared to be more alike among patients than among healthy donors. Because the HLA sub-analyses included only small numbers of individuals, any influence of HLA type on TCRB rearrangement was left unresolved. In all four CD4+ subsets, TCRB CDR3 length was moderately but significantly shorter in type 1 diabetes patients. Because cDNA rather than genomic DNA was sequenced, highly expressing activated cells could have been over-represented, although no difference in activation and CD3 levels was found between groups. PCR might favor shorter templates, but patient and control samples were amplified and corrected together, so any skew would affect both groups equally.

From each donor, a single peripheral blood sample of around 120 mL on average was drawn into heparinised tubes. Using a panel that included CD45RO, CCR7, CD25, CD127, CD95 and CD27, naive, central memory, regulatory and stem cell-like memory CD4+ T cells were sorted on a BD FACSAria II. A purity above 95% was achieved for all sorted populations. PBMCs were isolated right away by Lymphoprep density gradient centrifugation and were stained directly, without culture. To minimize batch effects, samples were stained and sorted in pairs, one healthy donor with one patient per experiment. All of the isolated RNA was reverse transcribed with the High Capacity cDNA Reverse Transcription Kit, so expressed TCRB transcripts were sequenced. Deep immunoSEQ sequencing was applied to naive, central memory and regulatory T cell samples, giving an average of about 3.7 million total reads per sample. Sorted cells were lysed in RLT buffer and RNA was extracted with DNase-treated RNeasy Micro or Mini kits, depending on cell number. To prevent cross-contamination, every cell subset was processed on its own, while patient and healthy donor samples were processed together. Using the immunoSEQ multiplex PCR, TCRB sequences were amplified from cDNA into 87-bp fragments spanning the CDR3 region. The amplicons were sequenced using the Illumina HiSeq platform. The original pipeline was this. PCR bias was computationally corrected using synthetic template baselines, reads within Hamming distance 2 were collapsed, and singletons that could not be merged were discarded. Reads were aligned against IMGT so that V, D and J genes, CDR3 length and insertions or deletions at six rearrangement sites could be assigned. Clonotype counts were normalized to sorted cell number within each subset before computing true diversity and Gini coefficients with the tcR R package. The overlap coefficient, calculated on TCRB nucleotide sequences, was used to measure repertoire sharing. As a proxy for the pre-selection repertoire, out-of-frame TCRB sequences from naive cells were analyzed. In TCRdb, the immuneACCESS table is reduced to in-frame sequences with V and J assigned. These tables do not hold every clone; where another copy was compared, an unresolved V gene accounts for under half, and the others remain unexplained. That table supplies the V and J calls and clone size; D and trimming were determined from the DNA. This sample has 680,000 or so clones in its table, and 13% of those were observed once. The biggest ten clones account for approximately 0.02% of the sample.

Sample: naive CD4+ T cells from blood. The sample's cell subset or site label, in plain terms: true naive CD4+ T cells. This TCR came from a man younger than 35 with type 1 diabetes.

CDR3 protein: CAWSPGHHYGYTF. The DNA sequence is TGTGCCTGGAGTCCAGGACACCACTATGGCTACACCTTC. The V and J genes are TRBV30 and TRBJ1-2, with a weak D call of TRBD1 (5 bases match). V was cut back by 2 bases and J by 3 bases, leaving a gap of 10 bases between them. Measured from the cysteine to the phenylalanine, the CDR3 is 13 residues long. The only DNA kept is the CDR3, 39 bases in frame from the first base. Per the germline V gene (reference sequence), GTSNPN is the CDR1 and SVGIG is the CDR2.